This TCR beta chain was sequenced for a study of blood T cell repertoires in COVID-19. In the authors' workflow: Amplifying reference gene primers gave estimates of nucleated cell counts. The data were produced by immunoSEQ multiplex PCR, yet TCRdb's version contains in-frame clones alone and is incomplete. V, J and clone size are taken as reported in that table, and D and trimming were inferred from the DNA itself. The sample lists roughly 170,000 clones, roughly 80% occurring once. The CDR3 covers 14 residues. V was clipped by 5 bases and J by 5 bases; unmatched bases: 9. From germline, CDR1 is MGHDK and CDR2 SYGVNS.

J is TRBJ2-7 and V is TRBV25-1; TRBD2 matches at 7 bases. The receptor was isolated from a middle-aged woman with acute COVID-19. Material: PBMCs or T cells enriched from blood (not recorded which). CDR3 sequence reads: CASSQREGLHEQYF. In DNA form, the CDR3 reads TGTGCCAGCAGTCAAAGGGAGGGCCTCCACGAGCAGTACTTC.